The rows below give T cell receptor beta chains drawn from one sample of a study of cytomegalovirus exposure and HLA in healthy donors. Here immunoSEQ multiplex PCR was the method, and the copy in TCRdb shows in-frame clones only, minus some. The sample holds 110,000 or so clones; over 70% are singletons and the top ten take approximately 8.6%. Sequencing used PBMCs. Every receptor here comes from a woman aged 40 to 49 in good health and CMV-seropositive. Both conserved end residues are part of each CDR3. D genes are given only for firm matches. Only part of the rows carry a size: once, few, many, or a class if the clone is expanded.

clone size: -; V gene: TRBV12-5; D gene: TRBD1; J gene: TRBJ1-4; CDR3 protein: CASGLGDRGPTNEKLFF; CDR3 DNA: TGTGCTAGTGGTTTAGGGGACAGGGGGCCTACTAATGAAAAACTGTTTTTT
clone size: -; V gene: TRBV7-2; D gene: -; J gene: TRBJ1-2; CDR3 protein: CASSFDRIYGYTF; CDR3 DNA: TGTGCCAGCAGCTTCGACAGGATCTATGGCTACACCTTC
clone size: -; V gene: TRBV7-3; D gene: TRBD2; J gene: TRBJ2-1; CDR3 protein: CASSLGSGGEQFF; CDR3 DNA: TGTGCCAGCAGCTTGGGTAGCGGGGGGGAGCAGTTCTTC
clone size: few; V gene: TRBV28; D gene: TRBD2; J gene: TRBJ2-7; CDR3 protein: CASSLGLARPYEQYF; CDR3 DNA: TGTGCCAGCAGTTTGGGACTAGCCCGCCCCTACGAGCAGTACTTC
clone size: -; V gene: TRBV2; D gene: -; J gene: TRBJ1-2; CDR3 protein: CASSTMTTPGYGYTF; CDR3 DNA: TGTGCCAGCAGTACGATGACTACACCGGGATATGGCTACACCTTC
clone size: -; V gene: TRBV5-1; D gene: -; J gene: TRBJ2-1; CDR3 protein: CASRGRLLHNEQFF; CDR3 DNA: TGCGCCAGCAGGGGTCGGCTACTACACAATGAGCAGTTCTTC
clone size: -; V gene: TRBV28; D gene: TRBD1; J gene: TRBJ2-7; CDR3 protein: CASSEPSNRGHRCF; CDR3 DNA: TGTGCCAGCAGTGAGCCCTCCAACAGGGGACATCGGTGCTTC
clone size: -; V gene: TRBV2; D gene: -; J gene: TRBJ2-4; CDR3 protein: CASTGIGSIWAKNIQYF; CDR3 DNA: TGTGCCAGCACCGGGATAGGGTCAATTTGGGCCAAAAACATTCAGTACTTC
clone size: -; V gene: TRBV4-3; D gene: TRBD2; J gene: TRBJ2-5; CDR3 protein: CASSQSLAVNQETQYF; CDR3 DNA: TGCGCCAGCAGCCAATCCCTAGCGGTGAACCAAGAGACCCAGTACTTC
clone size: -; V gene: TRBV7-5; D gene: -; J gene: TRBJ1-5; CDR3 protein: CSRSIPFRPQHF; CDR3 DNA: TGTTCCAGAAGCATCCCGTTTCGGCCCCAGCATTTT
clone size: -; V gene: TRBV28; D gene: TRBD1; J gene: TRBJ1-4; CDR3 protein: CASSVTGDNEKLFF; CDR3 DNA: TGTGCCAGCAGTGTAACAGGGGATAATGAAAAACTGTTTTTT